The 17 T cell receptor beta chains given below trace back to one sample, sequenced in a study of blood T cell repertoires in COVID-19. TCRdb's table, derived via immunoSEQ multiplex PCR, lists solely in-frame clones and lacks some. The sample contains about 83,000 clones, 87% of which appear only once. The specimen sequenced was peripheral blood. All receptors derive from a woman in her forties or fifties with active or convalescent COVID-19.

This sequence joins TRBV7-8 and TRBJ1-2; D might be TRBD1 (6 bases). CDR3 size: 15 residues. Germline V gene lookup returns CDR1 SGHVS and CDR2 FQNEAQ. V lost 5 bases and J lost 0, with 13 bases in between. The CDR3 bases are TGTGCCAGCAGCGGTACAGGGCATCCTAACTATGGCTACACCTTC. As protein: CASSGTGHPNYGYTF.

The chain links TRBV27 to TRBJ1-1; maybe TRBD1 (6 bases). The CDR3 is made up of 13 amino acids. In germline, CDR1 is MNHEY, CDR2 SMNVEV (reference sequence). V was shortened by 2 bases and J by 3 bases, with 7 bases between the two germline ends. The chain's CDR3 is CASSLTGYTEAFF. The CDR3 nucleotides read TGTGCCAGCAGTTTAACAGGGTACACTGAAGCTTTCTTT.

To note about this clone: An end of the junction does not agree with germline; a read error may underlie this. The chain recombines TRBV4-1 with TRBJ2-6, with 9 positions matching TRBD1. Germline-derived CDR1 and CDR2 are MGHRA and YSYEKL. The CDR3 length is 20 residues. The CDR3 DNA is TGCGCCAGCAACCAAACCAGAGCCGGGACAGGGAACTCTGGGGCCAACGTCCTGACTTTC. Residues: CASNQTRAGTGNSGANVLTF.

The rearrangement joins TRBV6-6 to TRBJ1-4; 9 bases map to TRBD1. After removal of 6 bases from V and 3 bases from J, the junction contained 5 bases not matched to a gene. The CDR3 is 15 amino acids. CDR1 is MNHNY, CDR2 SVGAGI, per germline (reference sequence). CDR3 DNA sequence: TGTGCCAGCAGCCCCCGGGACAGGGCTAATGAAAAACTGTTTTTT. This encodes CASSPRDRANEKLFF.

The chain links TRBV5-1 to TRBJ1-2, with 9 bases matching TRBD1. The trim removed 4 bases at V and 2 bases at J, leaving 12 bases unmatched. Germline V gene data show CDR1 as SGHRS and CDR2 as YFSETQ. CDR3 length: 17 residues. CDR3 sequence: CASSRYADDRGNYGYTF. CDR3 nucleotides: TGCGCCAGCAGCCGATACGCCGATGACAGGGGGAACTATGGCTACACCTTC.

The chain carries TRBV6-6 and TRBJ2-1, with TRBD2 identical over 8 bases. The CDR3 extends over 17 amino acids. Germline trimming cut 5 bases from V and 2 bases from J; bases unmatched to any gene: 11. Germline values: CDR1 MNHNY, CDR2 SVGAGI (reference sequence). CDR3 sequence (DNA): TGTGCCAGCAGTCTACTAGCGGCCTTGACCCCCTACAATGAGCAGTTCTTC. It translates to CASSLLAALTPYNEQFF.

The chain has TRBV18 and TRBJ2-1; 9 bases match TRBD2. The CDR3 sequence is 16 residues long. Germline assignment: CDR1 KGHSH and CDR2 LQKENI. The junction had 6 bases not matched to a gene; V was cut back by 6 bases and J by 0 bases. In DNA form, the CDR3 reads TGTGCCAGCTCGGTTAGCGGGGGAAGCTCCTACAATGAGCAGTTCTTC. It codes for CASSVSGGSSYNEQFF.

The rearrangement uses TRBV9 and TRBJ2-5, with D maybe TRBD2 (6 bases). The V gene's germline CDR1 is SGDLS and CDR2 YYNGEE. This CDR3 spans 15 amino acids. With 0 bases removed from V and 5 bases from J, the gap between germline ends came to 14 bases. CDR3 sequence reads: CASSVAARGWETQYF. DNA of the CDR3: TGTGCCAGCAGCGTAGCTGCGCGGGGTTGGGAGACCCAGTACTTC.

This chain links TRBV5-6 with TRBJ1-2; the match to TRBD1 covers 9 bases. This CDR3 spans 16 amino acids. Looked up from germline, CDR1 is SGHDT and CDR2 is YYEEEE. V dropped 4 bases and J dropped 0; count of bases not matched to a gene: 7. CDR3: CASSRTGERPNYGYTF. In nucleotides, the CDR3 is TGTGCCAGCAGCCGGACAGGGGAGAGACCTAACTATGGCTACACCTTC.

The chain joins TRBV5-6 to TRBJ1-2; the match to TRBD1 covers 10 bases. The trim removed 4 bases at V and 4 bases at J, leaving 7 bases unmatched. The CDR3 extends over 15 amino acids. The V gene's germline CDR1 is SGHDT and CDR2 YYEEEE. The CDR3 DNA follows: TGTGCCAGCAGCCTGGTGACAGGGGGCACCTATGGCTACACCTTC. It encodes CASSLVTGGTYGYTF.

This rearrangement joins TRBV7-6 to TRBJ2-3; 9 bases agree with TRBD2. Germline CDR1 and CDR2: SGHVS and FNYEAQ. J lost 0 bases, V lost 0 bases, and 1 base had no gene match. The CDR3 sequence is 16 residues long. The CDR3 here is CASSLATSGSTDTQYF. The CDR3 DNA reads as TGTGCCAGCAGCTTAGCGACTAGCGGAAGCACAGATACGCAGTATTTT.

V gene TRBV15 combines with J gene TRBJ2-6; D possibly corresponds to TRBD1 (5 bases). The length of the CDR3 is 15 residues. Trimming pared 1 base from V and 10 bases from J, leaving 14 bases between. Germline CDR1 LNHNV, CDR2 YYDKDF (reference sequence). This CDR3 is CATSRGRTGLNVLTF. In DNA, the CDR3 is TGTGCCACCAGCAGAGGACGAACAGGATTGAACGTCCTGACTTTC. The complete variable domain, with remaining parts taken from reference TRBV15 and TRBJ2-6, reads DAMVIQNPRYQVTQFGKPVTLSCSQTLNHNVMYWYQQKSSQAPKLLFHYYDKDFNNEADTPDNFQSRRPNTSFCFLDIRSPGLGDTAMYLCATSRGRTGLNVLTFGAGSRLTVL.

The CDR3 region is CASSLDRGTRAFF. Written as DNA, the CDR3 is TGTGCCAGCAGCTTAGACAGGGGGACCAGAGCTTTCTTT. The chain uses TRBV11-2 and TRBJ1-1, with 7 bases fitting TRBD1. Germline CDR1 SGHAT, CDR2 FQNNGV. The V and J ends lost 0 bases and 10 bases, in that order; junction bases with no gene match: 5. CDR3 length equals 13 residues.

The chain couples TRBV30 to TRBJ2-7; unclear D gene. Germline-derived CDR1 and CDR2 are GTSNPN and SVGIG (reference sequence). The CDR3 sequence is 11 residues long. Trimming removed 0 bases from V and 5 bases from J, with 5 bases in between. CDR3: CAWSVLNEQYF. The CDR3 region has the DNA TGTGCCTGGAGTGTACTCAACGAGCAGTACTTC.

The chain employs TRBV5-5 and TRBJ2-7, with 7 bases fitting TRBD1. V was clipped by 0 bases and J by 1 base; unmatched bases: 4. Looked up from germline, CDR1 is SGHKS and CDR2 is YYEKEE (reference sequence). This CDR3 contains 15 residues. The CDR3 sequence: CASSLEDRWSYEQYF. The CDR3 DNA reads TGTGCCAGCAGCTTGGAGGACAGGTGGTCCTACGAGCAGTACTTC.

The J gene is TRBJ1-2, the V gene TRBV7-9; TRBD1 matches at 8 bases. Germline V lookup: CDR1 SEHNR, CDR2 FQNEAQ (reference sequence). V was pared by 2 bases and J by 3 bases, with 5 bases of the junction left unmatched. This CDR3 region has 15 residues. The CDR3 loop reads CASSLRGQGDYGYTF. CDR3 DNA sequence: TGTGCCAGCAGCTTACGCGGACAGGGTGACTATGGCTACACCTTC. Full variable domain (remainder filled in from reference TRBV7-9 and TRBJ1-2): DTGVSQNPRHKITKRGQNVTFRCDPISEHNRLYWYRQTLGQGPEFLTYFQNEAQLEKSRLLSDRFSAERPKGSFSTLEIQRTEQGDSAMYLCASSLRGQGDYGYTFGSGTRLTVV.

V gene TRBV9 combines with J gene TRBJ2-7, with D possibly being TRBD1 (5 bases). In germline, CDR1 is SGDLS, CDR2 YYNGEE. The CDR3 runs to 16 residues. V gave up 4 bases and J gave up 3 bases, with 20 bases separating them. This chain's CDR3 is CASSLIWGREDYEQYF. Written as DNA, the CDR3 is TGTGCCAGCAGCCTTATTTGGGGCAGGGAAGACTACGAGCAGTACTTC.